Below, one T cell receptor (beta chain) is given with its context. The antigen this receptor binds is unknown. No much larger clone exists at a distance of one base, and base qualities are not known. This sample is part of a study of OX40 agonist ivuxolimab in advanced cancers. At the level of the whole study: Ivuxolimab was a fully human IgG2 agonistic monoclonal antibody targeting the costimulatory receptor OX40 (CD134). Intravenous ivuxolimab was administered to patients every 2 weeks at six dose levels: 0.01, 0.1, 0.3, 1.5, 3 and 10 mg/kg. Of the approximately 54 patients in dose escalation, 19 had hepatocellular carcinoma, roughly 15 had melanoma, 9 had renal cell carcinoma and 9 had head and neck cancer. The paper describes the monotherapy dose-escalation part (N of about 50 patients) of the phase I trial of ivuxolimab. The point of sequencing TCRbeta in the periphery was to test whether ivuxolimab changed TCR sequence diversity and drove clonal T-cell expansion. In the dose-escalation cohort, approximately 82% of patients were male, and the mean age was 60 years with a range of roughly 23 to 79. Prior anti-PD-1, anti-PD-L1 or anti-CTLA-4 therapy was permitted, and checkpoint inhibitors had been received by around 40% of dose-escalation patients. Partial responses were achieved by three dose-escalation patients, of whom one had hepatocellular carcinoma and two had cutaneous melanoma.

Patients with autoimmune disease history or receiving systemic immunosuppression were excluded from the trial. In every dose cohort, peripheral blood was drawn for TCR sequencing at baseline, cycle 4 day 1, and cycle 7 day 1. Samples were obtained from an open-label, multicenter, first-in-human phase I dose-escalation trial of ivuxolimab. Adults with locally advanced or metastatic head and neck squamous cell, hepatocellular, melanoma or renal cell carcinoma were enrolled in the trial. Before TCR sequencing, CD4+ and CD8+ T cells were separately sorted from peripheral blood. From cysteine to phenylalanine, the CDR3 is 15 amino acids long. Solely the CDR3 DNA is kept, with 45 bases framed from the first base. Trimming accounts for 6 bases at V and 0 bases at J, while the number of junction bases matched to no gene is 5. CDR1 and CDR2 are drawn from the germline V gene: MNHNS, SASEGT. Study-level results and caveats: In the 0.1-3.0 mg/kg groups, partial responders were among the patients with the lowest normalized peripheral clonal expansion, particularly in CD8+ T cells. After ivuxolimab, CD8+ T cells had more expanded clones than CD4+ T cells on average. At doses of 0.1 to 3.0 mg/kg, clonal expansion of both CD4+ and CD8+ blood T cells was observed from baseline to week 6. Low levels of normalized T-cell clonal expansion were also seen in some nonresponding patients. Which antigens the clonally expanded peripheral T cells were specific for was not determined.

Genomic DNA was isolated from the sorted cells so that the TCRbeta CDR3 region could be sequenced. TCRbeta CDR3 regions were sequenced using the immunoSEQ Assay. TCRdb provides this immuneACCESS table in a form limited to in-frame rearrangements. Some clones are lacking; in checked studies, under half of them reflect an unresolved V gene, and why the rest are absent is not known. This sample lists about 34,000 clones; roughly 87% were detected once. Approximately 9.1% of the sample rests with the top ten. The sequences come from CD4+ or CD8+ T cells sorted from blood, collected in a trial of the OX40 agonist ivuxolimab. The sequence was collected from an adult with an advanced solid tumor such as melanoma, head and neck, liver or kidney cancer. Rearrangement joined TRBV6-1 to TRBJ1-3, and 7 junction bases match TRBD1. The nucleotide sequence reads as follows: TGTGCCAGCAGGTTGGGACAGTTCTCTGGAAACACCATATATTTT. The translation is CASRLGQFSGNTIYF.